The T cell receptor beta chain under discussion was sequenced for a study of CD8 T cells in Susac syndrome. This clonotype occurred a few times. CD8+ and CD4+ blood T cells underwent TCR beta sequencing. When the RNA was reverse transcribed, random hexamers were used with an input of roughly 0.45 to 1 ug. TCRdb re-called the immunoSEQ multiplex PCR reads with MiXCR, one entry per CDR3 protein. Of 200,000 or so distinct CDR3 sequences in the sample, roughly 96% are singletons; the top ten hold 0.093%. Sequenced input: CD4+ T cells from PBMCs. The clonotype originates from a human donor with multiple sclerosis.

The CDR3 reads CASSLARYEQYF. Here the CDR3 DNA reads TGTGCCAGCAGCTTGGCCCGCTACGAGCAGTACTTC. The rearrangement joins TRBV5-6 to TRBJ2-7; unclear D gene. V was shortened by 0 bases and J by 3 bases, with 4 bases between the two germline ends. CDR1 SGHDT and CDR2 YYEEEE come from the germline V gene. CDR3 size: 12 residues.